Following are 3 T cell receptor beta chains from one sample sequenced in a study of pediatric ulcerative colitis. Sequencing used immunoSEQ multiplex PCR; TCRdb keeps in-frame clones, though not all of them. Of about 64,000 clones listed, 77% were seen once; the top ten hold roughly 5.2%. The sample consisted of blood. These receptors were taken from a boy between 10 and 17 years old with moderate ulcerative colitis.

The genes are TRBV4-1 and TRBJ2-5, with 13 bases lining up with TRBD2. The CDR3 runs 15 residues. V lost 5 bases to trimming and J lost 6 bases; unmatched junction nucleotides: 6. Germline V gene lookup returns CDR1 MGHRA and CDR2 YSYEKL. Here the CDR3 reads CASSSRTSGSQTQYF. CDR3 in DNA: TGCGCCAGCAGCTCCCGGACTAGCGGGAGCCAGACCCAGTACTTC.

The V and J genes are TRBV5-1 and TRBJ1-4; no clear D. Germline V lookup: CDR1 SGHRS, CDR2 YFSETQ. Trimming shortened V by 0 bases and J by 12 bases, and 15 bases separated the two germline ends. The CDR3 runs to 14 residues. The CDR3 reads CASSLDSPVAELFF. For the CDR3, the DNA is TGCGCCAGCAGCTTGGATTCCCCAGTCGCGGAACTGTTTTTT.

The chain joins TRBV5-6 to TRBJ2-7; D perhaps matches TRBD1 (6 bases). V was pared by 0 bases and J by 2 bases, with 18 bases between. This CDR3 has 17 residues. The germline CDR1 and CDR2 sequences are SGHDT and YYEEEE. The CDR3 loop reads CASSLGGQAPLTYEQYF. The CDR3 coding sequence is TGTGCCAGCAGCTTGGGGGGGCAGGCACCGCTAACCTACGAGCAGTACTTC.